Shown below are 22 T cell receptor beta chains from a single sample sequenced in a study of cytomegalovirus exposure and HLA in healthy donors. PCR involved 60 Vbeta and 13 Jbeta primers. Method: immunoSEQ multiplex PCR; TCRdb's copy keeps in-frame clones and lacks some. Of roughly 120,000 clones listed, 78% are singletons. The sequencing sample was made of PBMCs. The receptor set was obtained from a young woman in good health and CMV-seronegative.

V gene TRBV28 combines with J gene TRBJ2-3; 10 bases are shared with TRBD2. Germline assignment: CDR1 MDHEN and CDR2 SYDVKM. The CDR3 spans 15 residues. Trimming took 5 bases from V and 0 from J; bases not matched to a gene: 2. In DNA, the CDR3 is TGTGCCAGCAGTCGGACTAGCGGAAGCACAGATACGCAGTATTTT. Protein product: CASSRTSGSTDTQYF.

This chain links TRBV4-2 with TRBJ2-5, with TRBD2 identical over 14 bases. The V segment lost 4 bases and the J segment 1 base; nucleotides outside the gene matches: 2. Germline CDR1 is LGHNA and CDR2 is YNFKEQ. The CDR3 has 16 amino acids. In DNA form, the CDR3 reads TGTGCCAGCAGCCGAGGGACTAGCGGGAGCCAAGAGACCCAGTACTTC. Translating gives CASSRGTSGSQETQYF.

CDR3 sequence: CASSHMRSNTEAFF. The DNA of the CDR3 is TGTGCCAGCAGCCACATGCGGTCGAACACTGAAGCTTTCTTT. V usage is TRBV14 and J usage is TRBJ1-1; no firm D call. The CDR3 runs to 14 residues. From germline, CDR1 is SGHDN and CDR2 FVKESK. V was clipped by 3 bases and J by 1 base, with 9 bases between them.

This clone was found a few times. The V gene is TRBV6-5, the J gene TRBJ1-1; no definite D call. The V and J ends lost 0 bases and 5 bases respectively, with 13 bases between them. The CDR3 is made up of 15 amino acids. Germline loops: CDR1 MNHEY, CDR2 SVGAGI. CDR3 DNA sequence: TGTGCCAGCAGTTACTCTCGCGTCGCGCTAACTGAAGCTTTCTTT. Residues: CASSYSRVALTEAFF.

As regards this clone: No DNA is shown, since the ends of the CDR3 on it are uncertain; the CDR3 is the one TCRdb lists. The V and J genes are TRBV21-1 and TRBJ1-1; no DNA check was done on the table's D call, TRBD1. TRBV21-1 corresponds to a pseudogene. 15 amino acids form the CDR3, both terminal residues included. CDR3 in amino acids: CASSRVGQGNTEAFF.

CDR3 bases: TGTGCCAGCAGCTTAGGGCTAGCGGGGGGGAGTTTCTATACGCAGTATTTT. Translation: CASSLGLAGGSFYTQYF. The chain is built from TRBV7-8 and TRBJ2-3; 12 nucleotides align to TRBD2. The CDR3 loop spans 17 amino acids. Germline V CDR1 and CDR2: SGHVS, FQNEAQ. The ends lost 1 base at V and 7 bases at J; junction bases unmatched: 9. The complete variable domain, with remaining parts taken from reference TRBV7-8 and TRBJ2-3, reads GAGVSQSPRYKVAKRGQDVALRCDPISGHVSLFWYQQALGQGPEFLTYFQNEAQLDKSGLPSDRFFAERPEGSVSTLKIQRTQQEDSAVYLCASSLGLAGGSFYTQYFGPGTRLTVL.

This clone was observed a few times. V is TRBV4-3 and J is TRBJ2-4, with 12 bases aligning to TRBD2. Looked up from germline, CDR1 is LGHNA and CDR2 is YSLEER. CDR3 length: 18 residues. Trimming at V came to 1 base and at J to 1 base, leaving 5 bases not matched to a gene. The DNA of the CDR3 is TGCGCCAGCAGCCAAGGGACTAGCGGGGACTGGGCCAAAAACATTCAGTACTTC. It encodes CASSQGTSGDWAKNIQYF.

The gene calls are TRBV19 and TRBJ2-2; D not resolved. CDR1 and CDR2 (germline): LNHDA, SQIVND (reference sequence). The CDR3 extends over 12 amino acids. V was cut by 2 bases and J by 7 bases, with 5 bases left in between. This CDR3 reads CASSIYSGELFF. The CDR3 DNA reads as TGTGCCAGTAGTATATACAGCGGGGAGCTGTTTTTT.

This clone was detected only a few times. V gene TRBV30 combines with J gene TRBJ2-1, with TRBD1 identical over 7 bases. With V trimmed by 4 bases and J by 4 bases, 10 bases remained unmatched. This CDR3 contains 15 residues. Germline loops: CDR1 GTSNPN, CDR2 SVGIG (reference sequence). CDR3 sequence reads: CAWIRGGVTYNEQFF. As DNA, the CDR3 is TGTGCCTGGATTAGAGGGGGCGTTACTTACAATGAGCAGTTCTTC.

The chain employs TRBV10-3 and TRBJ1-1; 7 nucleotides match TRBD1. V was clipped by 6 bases and J by 4 bases; unmatched bases: 11. The CDR3 is made up of 15 amino acids. Germline V gives CDR1 ENHRY, CDR2 SYGVKD. The CDR3 DNA sequence: TGTGCCATCAGAGATGTGGGACAGCCCTCCACTGAAGCTTTCTTT. Its protein product is CAIRDVGQPSTEAFF.

The chain carries TRBV29-1 and TRBJ2-1, with 10 positions matching TRBD2. V was clipped by 3 bases and J by 3 bases; unmatched bases: 5. The CDR3 totals 15 residues. CDR1 SQVTM and CDR2 ANQGSEA come from the germline V gene. The CDR3 bases are TGCAGCGTTGACAGCGGGGGGGCTGTCTACAATGAGCAGTTCTTC. Residues: CSVDSGGAVYNEQFF.

The V and J genes are TRBV19 and TRBJ1-1, with D perhaps matching TRBD1 (5 bases). The CDR3 has 14 amino acids. The V end was cut by 3 bases, the J end by 8 bases, with 16 bases between. CDR1 is LNHDA and CDR2 is SQIVND in the germline V gene (reference sequence). CDR3 sequence (DNA): TGTGCCAGTAGTATTTCGGCAGGGACTAAGGAAGCTTTCTTT. Encoded protein: CASSISAGTKEAFF.

The J gene is TRBJ1-1, the V gene TRBV28, with D maybe TRBD1 (5 bases). From germline, CDR1 is MDHEN and CDR2 SYDVKM. V lost 8 bases and J lost 4, with 14 bases in between. The CDR3 runs 13 residues. The CDR3 bases are TGTGCCAGCGGACCAGGGTCGGCCACTGAAGCTTTCTTT. Its protein is CASGPGSATEAFF. Looking up the rest from reference TRBV28 and TRBJ1-1 gives the full variable domain: DVKVTQSSRYLVKRTGEKVFLECVQDMDHENMFWYRQDPGLGLRLIYFSYDVKMKEKGDIPEGYSVSREKKERFSLILESASTNQTSMYLCASGPGSATEAFFGQGTRLTVV.

The chain has TRBV5-1 and TRBJ2-1; TRBD1 matches 7 bases. The CDR3 loop spans 14 amino acids. V shed 7 bases, J shed 4 bases, and the junction held 8 bases outside the gene matches. Germline assignment: CDR1 SGHRS and CDR2 YFSETQ. CDR3 in amino acids: CASYHRDSYNEQFF. CDR3 DNA sequence: TGCGCCAGCTATCACAGGGACAGTTACAATGAGCAGTTCTTC.

J is TRBJ1-1 and V is TRBV18; 7 bases are a match to TRBD1. CDR1 and CDR2 from the germline V gene are KGHSH and LQKENI. This CDR3 comprises 15 residues. Trimming at V came to 2 bases and at J to 5 bases, leaving 8 bases not matched to a gene. CDR3 amino acids: CASSPTGEEGTEAFF. For the CDR3, the DNA is TGTGCCAGCTCACCAACAGGGGAAGAAGGGACTGAAGCTTTCTTT.

The rearrangement uses TRBV29-1 and TRBJ2-7; perhaps TRBD1 as D (5 bases). V was clipped by 2 bases and J by 2 bases, with 10 bases between them. CDR3 length: 13 amino acids. The germline V gene has CDR1 SQVTM and CDR2 ANQGSEA. For the CDR3, the DNA is TGCAGCGTTGAACAGGGTGCCCCCTACGAGCAGTACTTC. It yields the protein CSVEQGAPYEQYF.

The chain uses TRBV6-5 and TRBJ1-3, with D tentatively TRBD1 (6 bases). V lost 10 bases and J lost 7, with 23 bases in between. Germline CDR1 is MNHEY and CDR2 is SVGAGI. CDR3 size: 15 residues. As DNA, the CDR3 is TGTGCCACCAAGCCAGGGACATTAATCCGGAACACCATATATTTT. This gives the protein CATKPGTLIRNTIYF.

The chain carries TRBV30 and TRBJ1-1, with 8 bases fitting TRBD1. The CDR3 sequence is 14 residues long. Germline V CDR1 and CDR2: GTSNPN, SVGIG (reference sequence). J was trimmed by 0 bases and V by 4 bases; bases with no gene match: 4. CDR3 coding DNA: TGTGCCTGGAACCTGGGACAGGTGAACACTGAAGCTTTCTTT. Amino acid sequence: CAWNLGQVNTEAFF.

As DNA, the CDR3 is TGTGCCAGCAGTTTACGGGGACAGGGACCCAACGAGCAGTACTTC. It encodes CASSLRGQGPNEQYF. The J gene is TRBJ2-7, the V gene TRBV28; TRBD1 aligns across 9 bases. The CDR3 is made up of 15 amino acids. V lost 2 bases to trimming and J lost 5 bases; unmatched junction nucleotides: 7. Looked up from germline, CDR1 is MDHEN and CDR2 is SYDVKM.

This clone has more than one count but fewer than ten. The rearrangement uses TRBV30 and TRBJ1-6; tentatively, D is TRBD1 (5 bases). CDR1 is GTSNPN, CDR2 SVGIG, per germline (reference sequence). V lost 0 bases to trimming and J lost 8 bases, with 20 bases between them. This CDR3 is 17 amino acids long. The chain's CDR3 is CAWSVNEGALGDSPLHF. The DNA of the CDR3 is TGTGCCTGGAGTGTTAATGAAGGGGCCCTAGGTGATTCACCCCTCCACTTT.

This clone was recorded a few times. In nucleotides, the CDR3 is TGTGCCAGCAGCCCAGACAGGGGGCCAGGCACTGAAGCTTTCTTT. Amino acid sequence: CASSPDRGPGTEAFF. The gene calls are TRBV7-9 and TRBJ1-1, with 10 nucleotides matching TRBD1. This CDR3 contains 15 residues. Trimming took 5 bases from V and 4 from J; bases not matched to a gene: 7. Germline values: CDR1 SEHNR, CDR2 FQNEAQ (reference sequence).

The genes are TRBV7-7 and TRBJ2-1; no definite D call. The CDR3 spans 13 residues. CDR1 is SSHAT, CDR2 FNYEAQ, per germline (reference sequence). The V end lost 2 bases, the J end lost 8 bases, and 10 bases lay between the germline ends. CDR3 sequence (DNA): TGTGCCAGCAGCTTACTAGTTACCGATGAGCAGTTCTTC. Its translation is CASSLLVTDEQFF.